The sequence of this T cell receptor beta chain was determined in a study of CD8 T cells in Susac syndrome. Sequencing of TCR beta drew on CD8+ and CD4+ T cells from blood. TEMRA cells underwent FACS enrichment and CD8+ and CD4+ T cells underwent negative isolation. A remark on this clonotype: Its cognate antigen is unknown.

Trimming removed 0 bases from V and 1 base from J, with 9 bases in between. There are 15 residues in the CDR3. Germline V CDR1 and CDR2: LGHNA, YSLEER. With random hexamers, reverse transcription was performed on roughly 0.45 to 1 ug of RNA. TCRdb called the immunoSEQ multiplex PCR reads again in MiXCR, with one record for every CDR3 protein. The sample shows roughly 80,000 distinct CDR3 sequences, 93% of them seen only once. General study results and limits: The authors found no clonal expansion in Susac syndrome CD4+ T cell repertoires.

The clonotype was recovered from a human donor with Susac syndrome. V usage is TRBV4-3 and J usage is TRBJ2-5; possible D gene TRBD2, 5 bases. The specimen sequenced was CD4+ T cells from PBMCs. The CDR3 here is CASSQEGSPQETQYF. CDR3 DNA: TGCGCCAGCAGCCAAGAGGGGAGTCCCCAAGAGACCCAGTACTTC.